This is a list of T cell receptor beta chains from one sample in a study of shared clonotypes between healthy human individuals. The method was immunoSEQ multiplex PCR; TCRdb's version includes in-frame clones alone and lacks a portion of them. The sample shows more than 2 million clones, 90% to 95% of them seen only once. Sequencing input: naive CD4+ T cells sorted from blood. Receptors originate from a man between 18 and 35 years old in good health. Both conserved end residues are part of each CDR3. The order of the fields is CDR3 length, D gene, clone size, V gene, J gene, CDR3 DNA, CDR3 protein. D genes are given only for firm matches. Not every row has a clone size; where given, it reads once, few, many or a size class.

>14|-|-|TRBV5-1|TRBJ1-1
TGCGCCAGCAGCTACAGGGATCTGAACACTGAAGCTTTCTTT
CASSYRDLNTEAFF
>14|-|-|TRBV19|TRBJ1-1
TGTGCCAGTAGTGTGCAGGGGAGGAACACTGAAGCTTTCTTT
CASSVQGRNTEAFF
>16|TRBD2|-|TRBV4-3|TRBJ2-2
TGCGCCAGCAGCCCCTTGGGTAGCGGGAATACCGGGGAGCTGTTTTTT
CASSPLGSGNTGELFF
>16|TRBD1|-|TRBV10-3|TRBJ2-7
TGTGCCATCAGTGACTCCGGGACAGAGACCTCCTACGAGCAGTACTTC
CAISDSGTETSYEQYF
>15|-|-|TRBV6-1|TRBJ2-5
TGTGCCAGCAGTGATCGGTCGGGGGTGGCAGAGACCCAGTACTTC
CASSDRSGVAETQYF
>14|-|-|TRBV6-1|TRBJ1-1
TGTGCCAGCAGTTGGGCAGGGAAGGGCACTGAAGCTTTCTTT
CASSWAGKGTEAFF
>13|-|-|TRBV7-2|TRBJ2-2
TGTGCCAGCAGCCTAGAAGTGGCTGGGGAGCTGTTTTTT
CASSLEVAGELFF
>15|-|-|TRBV2|TRBJ2-3
TGTGCCAGCAGTGTAGAACAGGGAGTTACAGATACGCAGTATTTT
CASSVEQGVTDTQYF
>14|-|-|TRBV5-1|TRBJ1-1
TGCGCCAGCAGCTTGGCCTCCAGTACGGGTGAAGCTTTCTTT
CASSLASSTGEAFF
>13|-|-|TRBV5-1|TRBJ1-1
TGCGCCAGCAGTCAAATCCGGGACACTGAAGCTTTCTTT
CASSQIRDTEAFF
>15|-|-|TRBV28|TRBJ1-3
TGTGCCAGCAGTTCCGGGGGTAACTCTGGAAACACCATATATTTT
CASSSGGNSGNTIYF
>14|-|-|TRBV27|TRBJ1-5
TGTGCCAGCAGTTTAGAGAGGGGAAGTCAGCCCCAGCATTTT
CASSLERGSQPQHF
>12|-|-|TRBV10-3|TRBJ2-7
TGTGCCATCAGTGTTTTGTCGGGCGAGCAGTACTTC
CAISVLSGEQYF
>16|TRBD2|-|TRBV5-1|TRBJ2-7
TGCGCCAGCAGCTTGAGCGGACTAGGTGAGGGCTACGAGCAGTACTTC
CASSLSGLGEGYEQYF
>16|TRBD1|-|TRBV19|TRBJ1-5
TGTGCCAGTAGTCAGAGGACAGGGCGAGAGGGTCAGCCCCAGCATTTT
CASSQRTGREGQPQHF
>14|-|-|TRBV6-1|TRBJ1-4
TGTGCCAGCAGTACAGGGAGTCCTAATGAAAAACTGTTTTTT
CASSTGSPNEKLFF
>14|-|-|TRBV11-2|TRBJ2-7
TGTGCCAGCAGCCCACCCGGCCAGGGCTACGAGCAGTACTTC
CASSPPGQGYEQYF
>15|TRBD1|-|TRBV11-3|TRBJ2-1
TGTGCCAGCAGCGCAGGACAGGGGGCGAGGAATGAGCAGTTCTTC
CASSAGQGARNEQFF
>14|-|many|TRBV9|TRBJ1-1
TGTGCCAGCAGCAAAGGGGGACAGAACACTGAAGCTTTCTTT
CASSKGGQNTEAFF
>15|TRBD1|-|TRBV5-1|TRBJ1-5
TGCGCCAGCAGCTTGGGTTCAGGGGGCCAGCAGCCCCAGCATTTT
CASSLGSGGQQPQHF
>16|TRBD2|-|TRBV5-6|TRBJ2-1
TGTGCCAGCAGCTTGTGGTCTAGCGGGACGGGCAATGAGCAGTTCTTC
CASSLWSSGTGNEQFF
>18|TRBD2|-|TRBV9|TRBJ2-2
TGTGCCAGCAGCCCAGCTGGGCCGAGCGGGATTACCACCGGGGAGCTGTTTTTT
CASSPAGPSGITTGELFF
>15|-|-|TRBV6-1|TRBJ2-3
TGTGCCAGCAGTGAAAGAGGGGGTGGTTCAGATACGCAGTATTTT
CASSERGGGSDTQYF
>11|-|few|TRBV6-5|TRBJ2-5
TGTGCCAGCAGTTACCTAGAGACCCAGTACTTC
CASSYLETQYF
>13|TRBD1|-|TRBV18|TRBJ2-2
TGTGCCAGCTCCTTGGACAGGGGGCGTGAGCTGTTTTTT
CASSLDRGRELFF
>14|-|-|TRBV7-2|TRBJ1-2
TGTGCCAGCAGCTTACTTTCAGCTAACTATGGCTACACCTTC
CASSLLSANYGYTF
>17|-|-|TRBV5-4|TRBJ2-4
TGTGCCAGCAGCGTCATCTCGAGCGGGTCGGCCAAAAACATTCAGTACTTC
CASSVISSGSAKNIQYF
>15|TRBD2|-|TRBV14|TRBJ2-1
TGTGCCAGCAGCCAAGAGGCTCCTGCGGGGGTTGAGCAGTTCTTC
CASSQEAPAGVEQFF
>15|-|-|TRBV6-5|TRBJ1-1
TGTGCCAGCAGTTACCTAACCCTTGGGACAACTGAAGCTTTCTTT
CASSYLTLGTTEAFF
>15|TRBD2|-|TRBV19|TRBJ2-1
TGTGCCAGTAGTGTAGTGATAGCGGGGAACCGTGAGCAGTTCTTC
CASSVVIAGNREQFF
>16|-|-|TRBV18|TRBJ2-2
TGTGCCAGCTCACCACCGCGGGGACAGAACACCGGGGAGCTGTTTTTT
CASSPPRGQNTGELFF
>15|TRBD1|once|TRBV28|TRBJ2-3
TGTGCCAGCAGTTTCAGGGACAGGGGAAGGGGTACGCAGTATTTT
CASSFRDRGRGTQYF
>14|-|-|TRBV5-1|TRBJ2-6
TGCGCCAGCAGGGTGGGTACTGGGGCCAACGTCCTGACTTTC
CASRVGTGANVLTF
>13|-|-|TRBV5-1|TRBJ2-5
TGCGCCAGCAGCTCCGGCTGGGGCGAGACCCAGTACTTC
CASSSGWGETQYF
>15|-|once|TRBV6-5|TRBJ2-3
TGTGCCAGCAGTTACTCAGGGGACGGGACAGATACGCAGTATTTT
CASSYSGDGTDTQYF
>14|-|-|TRBV6-6|TRBJ2-5
TGTGCCAGCAGTACATACAGGGAAAGAGAGACCCAGTACTTC
CASSTYRERETQYF
>15|-|-|TRBV28|TRBJ2-5
TGTGCCAGCAGTTTAGGCCGTTCCTTTCAAGAGACCCAGTACTTC
CASSLGRSFQETQYF
>13|-|once|TRBV4-1|TRBJ1-2
TGCGCCAGCAGCCGACAGAGAAACTATGGCTACACCTTC
CASSRQRNYGYTF
>15|-|-|TRBV11-2|TRBJ2-5
TGTGCCAGCAGCTTAGATCCGGGGGCTGGAGAGACCCAGTACTTC
CASSLDPGAGETQYF
>11|-|-|TRBV20-1|TRBJ2-3
TGCAGTGCTAGAAAACTCGGGACTTTTGCTTTT
CSARKLGTFAF
>14|-|once|TRBV7-6|TRBJ2-7
TGTGCCAGCAGCTTGGGGATGGACGGATACGAGCAGTACTTC
CASSLGMDGYEQYF
>15|-|once|TRBV9|TRBJ2-7
TGTGCCGGCCCAACCCAGAGGTTGGCTTCCAACGAGCAGTACTTC
CAGPTQRLASNEQYF
>16|-|-|TRBV6-6|TRBJ2-2
TGTGCCAGCAGGACCCCATGGGGGCCGAACACCGGGGAGCTGTTTTTT
CASRTPWGPNTGELFF
>15|TRBD1|-|TRBV5-1|TRBJ2-7
TGCGCCGGCAGCCGGGGACAGGCGAGCTCCTACGAGCAGTACTTC
CAGSRGQASSYEQYF
>14|-|-|TRBV2|TRBJ2-1
TGTGCCAGCGTTGACAGGTTGATGGGGAATGAGCAGTTCTTC
CASVDRLMGNEQFF
>14|-|-|TRBV5-1|TRBJ2-2
TGCGCCAGCAGCCTCCCTGACGGCGCCGGGGAGCTGTTTTTT
CASSLPDGAGELFF
>15|-|-|TRBV15|TRBJ2-5
TGTGCCACCAGCAGGGACACAGATTACCAAGAGACCCAGTACTTC
CATSRDTDYQETQYF
>12|-|-|TRBV19|TRBJ1-2
TGTGCCACTACCGGAGCCACCTATGGCTACACCTTC
CATTGATYGYTF
>17|-|-|TRBV5-1|TRBJ1-4
TGCGCCAGCAGCCCGCGTCGTTGGCCTTCAACTAATGAAAAACTGTTTTTT
CASSPRRWPSTNEKLFF
>15|TRBD2|-|TRBV5-1|TRBJ2-3
TGCGCCAGCAGCTCCGGACTAGCGGGGACAGATACGCAGTATTTT
CASSSGLAGTDTQYF
>14|TRBD1|-|TRBV9|TRBJ1-4
TGTGCCAGCAGCGTCGACAGGGACGGTGAAAAACTGTTTTTT
CASSVDRDGEKLFF
>16|-|-|TRBV30|TRBJ1-3
TGTGCCTGGAGTACCATTCGGAGTAACTCTGGAAACACCATATATTTT
CAWSTIRSNSGNTIYF
>14|TRBD1|-|TRBV2|TRBJ2-1
TGTGCCAGCAGTGGCGACAGGGCGTTCAATGAGCAGTTCTTC
CASSGDRAFNEQFF
>15|TRBD1|-|TRBV4-1|TRBJ1-1
TGCGCCAGCAGCCAAGTGGGACAGGGGAGGGCTGAAGCTTTCTTT
CASSQVGQGRAEAFF
>14|-|-|TRBV2|TRBJ1-2
TGTGCCAGCAGTGAAGGAATAGGGGGCTATGGCTACACCTTC
CASSEGIGGYGYTF
>13|TRBD1|-|TRBV7-9|TRBJ1-1
TGTGCCAGCAACCCGGGACAGGGATCGGAAGCTTTCTTT
CASNPGQGSEAFF
>14|-|-|TRBV18|TRBJ1-2
TGTGCCAGCTCACCCTCACAGGGCAACTATGGCTACACCTTC
CASSPSQGNYGYTF
>17|-|-|TRBV9|TRBJ2-5
TGTGCCAGCAGCGAGGGTCAAGCGGGCCTCCGCCAAGAGACCCAGTACTTC
CASSEGQAGLRQETQYF
>14|TRBD2|-|TRBV10-3|TRBJ2-2
TGTGCCATCGTAGCGGGAGCGAACACCGGGGAGCTGTTTTTT
CAIVAGANTGELFF
>12|-|-|TRBV7-3|TRBJ2-7
TGTGCCAGCAGCCCCCCGGGCGGCGAGCAGTACTTC
CASSPPGGEQYF